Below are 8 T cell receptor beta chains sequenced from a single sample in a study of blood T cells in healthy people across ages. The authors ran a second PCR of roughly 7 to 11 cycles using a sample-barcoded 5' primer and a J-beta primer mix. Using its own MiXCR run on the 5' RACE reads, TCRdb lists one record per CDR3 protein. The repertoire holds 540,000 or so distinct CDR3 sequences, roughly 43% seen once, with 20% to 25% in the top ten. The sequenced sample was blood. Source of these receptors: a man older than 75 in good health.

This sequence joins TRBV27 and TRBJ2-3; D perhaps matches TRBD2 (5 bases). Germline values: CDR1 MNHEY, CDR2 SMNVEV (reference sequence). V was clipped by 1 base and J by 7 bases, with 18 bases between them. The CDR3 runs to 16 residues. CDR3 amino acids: CASSLLGSGTSNTQYF. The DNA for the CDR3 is TGTGCCAGCAGTTTATTAGGGAGCGGAACTTCTAATACGCAGTATTTT.

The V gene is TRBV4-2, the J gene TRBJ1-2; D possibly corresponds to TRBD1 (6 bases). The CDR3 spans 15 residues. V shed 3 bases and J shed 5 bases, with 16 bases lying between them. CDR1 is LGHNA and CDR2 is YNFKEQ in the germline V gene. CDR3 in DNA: TGTGCCAGCAGCCACGGGGACACCTCACCTTATGGCTACACCTTC. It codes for CASSHGDTSPYGYTF.

This CDR3 is CAATTGVERGNIQYF. The CDR3 bases are TGTGCCGCGACAACGGGGGTAGAGCGCGGAAACATTCAGTACTTC. The chain links TRBV24-1 to TRBJ2-5; possible D gene TRBD2, 6 bases. The J call may be wrong; the DNA end is better matched by TRBJ2-4. The CDR3 runs 15 residues. Germline loops: CDR1 KGHDR, CDR2 SFDVKD.

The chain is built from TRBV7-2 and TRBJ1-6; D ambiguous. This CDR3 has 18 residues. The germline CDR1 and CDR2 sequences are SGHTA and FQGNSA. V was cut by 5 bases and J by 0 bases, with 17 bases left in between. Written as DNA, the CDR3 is TGTGCCAGCAGCCATGCGATCAGAGCAAGCTCCTATAATTCACCCCTCCACTTT. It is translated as CASSHAIRASSYNSPLHF.

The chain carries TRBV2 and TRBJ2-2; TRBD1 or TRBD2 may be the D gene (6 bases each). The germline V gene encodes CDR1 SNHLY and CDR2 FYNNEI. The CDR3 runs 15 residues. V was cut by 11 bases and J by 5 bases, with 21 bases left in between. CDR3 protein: CAGTGAPQGTGELFF. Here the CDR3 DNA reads TGTGCCGGGACTGGGGCTCCCCAGGGGACCGGGGAGCTGTTTTTT.

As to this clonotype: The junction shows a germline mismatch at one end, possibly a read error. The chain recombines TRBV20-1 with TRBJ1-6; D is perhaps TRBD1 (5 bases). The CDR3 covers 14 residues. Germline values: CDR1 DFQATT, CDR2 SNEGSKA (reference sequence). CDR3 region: CSASRDSTDSPPHF. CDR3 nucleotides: TGCAGTGCTTCCCGGGACTCCACCGATTCACCCCCCCACTTT.

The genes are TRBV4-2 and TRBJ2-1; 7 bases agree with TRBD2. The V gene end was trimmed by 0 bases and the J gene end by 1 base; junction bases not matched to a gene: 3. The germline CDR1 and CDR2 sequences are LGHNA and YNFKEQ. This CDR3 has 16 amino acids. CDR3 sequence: CASSQEGGRSYNEQFF. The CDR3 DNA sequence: TGTGCCAGCAGCCAAGAGGGCGGGAGATCCTACAATGAGCAGTTCTTC.

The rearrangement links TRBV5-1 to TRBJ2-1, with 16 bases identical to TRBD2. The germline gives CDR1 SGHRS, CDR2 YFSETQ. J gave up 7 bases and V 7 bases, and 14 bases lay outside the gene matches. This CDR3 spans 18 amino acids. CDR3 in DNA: TGCGCCAGCGCCATCGACGGGACTAGCGGGGGGGCCTCTAATGAGCAGTTCTTC. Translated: CASAIDGTSGGASNEQFF. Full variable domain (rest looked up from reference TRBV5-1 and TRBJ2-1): KAGVTQTPRYLIKTRGQQVTLSCSPISGHRSVSWYQQTPGQGLQFLFEYFSETQRNKGNFPGRFSGRQFSNSRSEMNVSTLELGDSALYLCASAIDGTSGGASNEQFFGPGTRLTVL.